The present T cell receptor (beta chain) was sequenced within a study of cytomegalovirus exposure and HLA in healthy donors. TCRdb's table, derived via immunoSEQ multiplex PCR, lists solely in-frame clones and lacks some. This repertoire shows about 98,000 clones, around 85% found once; its top ten account for 3.9%. In regard to this clone: The antigen is undetermined.

These donors were members of the approximately 110-subject validation cohort, a group separate from the approximately 670-subject first cohort. This CDR3 has 15 residues. CDR1 and CDR2 (germline): SGDLS, YYNGEE. Trimming removed 3 bases from V and 2 bases from J, with 13 bases in between. Study results and caveats: First-cohort TCR clusters tended to co-occur in the roughly 130 validation repertoires, a later analysis found. Researchers counted 164 TCR beta chains as cytomegalovirus-associated. Most TCR sequences proved rare, with some public TCRs found in many donors.

The gene calls are TRBV9 and TRBJ2-3, with D possibly being TRBD1 (6 bases). The source of this sequence is a woman between 25 and 40 years old in good health and CMV-seronegative. The source material was PBMCs. As DNA, the CDR3 is TGTGCCAGCAGCGCATTCCAGGGGACCACAGATACGCAGTATTTT. Protein: CASSAFQGTTDTQYF.